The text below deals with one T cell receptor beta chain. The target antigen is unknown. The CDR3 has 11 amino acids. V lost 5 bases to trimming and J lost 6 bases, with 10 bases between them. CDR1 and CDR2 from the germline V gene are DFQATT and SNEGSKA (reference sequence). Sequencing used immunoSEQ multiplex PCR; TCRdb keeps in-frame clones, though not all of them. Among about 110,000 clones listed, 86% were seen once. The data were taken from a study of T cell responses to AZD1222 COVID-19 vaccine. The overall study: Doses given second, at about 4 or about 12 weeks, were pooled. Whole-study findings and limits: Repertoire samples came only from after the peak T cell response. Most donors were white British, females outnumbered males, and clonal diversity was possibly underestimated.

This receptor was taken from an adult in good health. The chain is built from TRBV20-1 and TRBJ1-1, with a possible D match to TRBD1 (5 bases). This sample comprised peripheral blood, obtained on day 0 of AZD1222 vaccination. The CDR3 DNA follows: TGCAGTGCTTTGGGGGTACCTGAAGCTTTCTTT. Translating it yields CSALGVPEAFF.